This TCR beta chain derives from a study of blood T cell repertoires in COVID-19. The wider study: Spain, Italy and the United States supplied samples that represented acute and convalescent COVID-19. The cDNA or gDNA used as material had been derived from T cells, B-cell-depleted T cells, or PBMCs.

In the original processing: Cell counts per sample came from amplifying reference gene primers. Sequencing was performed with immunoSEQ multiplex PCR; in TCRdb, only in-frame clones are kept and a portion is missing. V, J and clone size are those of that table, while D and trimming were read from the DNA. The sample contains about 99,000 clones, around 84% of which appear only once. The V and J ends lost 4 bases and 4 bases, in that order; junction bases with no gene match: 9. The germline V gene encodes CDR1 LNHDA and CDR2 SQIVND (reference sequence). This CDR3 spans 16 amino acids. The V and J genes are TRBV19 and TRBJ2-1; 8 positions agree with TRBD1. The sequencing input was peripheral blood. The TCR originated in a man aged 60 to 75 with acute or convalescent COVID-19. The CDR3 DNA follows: TGTGCCAGTAGTAGTATCAGGGGGCAGCGTTACAATGAGCAGTTCTTC. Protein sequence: CASSSIRGQRYNEQFF.